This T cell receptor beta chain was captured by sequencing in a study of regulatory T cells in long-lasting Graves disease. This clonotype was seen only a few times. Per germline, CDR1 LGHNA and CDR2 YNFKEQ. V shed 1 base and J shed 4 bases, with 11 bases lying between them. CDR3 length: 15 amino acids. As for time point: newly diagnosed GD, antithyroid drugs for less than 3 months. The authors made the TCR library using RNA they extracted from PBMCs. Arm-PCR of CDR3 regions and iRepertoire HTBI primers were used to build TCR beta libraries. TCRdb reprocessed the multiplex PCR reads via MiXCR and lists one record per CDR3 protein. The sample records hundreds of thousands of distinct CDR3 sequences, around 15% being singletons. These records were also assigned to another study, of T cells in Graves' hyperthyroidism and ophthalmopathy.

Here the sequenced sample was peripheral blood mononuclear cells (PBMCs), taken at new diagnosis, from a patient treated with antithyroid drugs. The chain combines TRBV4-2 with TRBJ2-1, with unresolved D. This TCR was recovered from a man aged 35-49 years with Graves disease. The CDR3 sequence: CASSQAWVDYNEQFF. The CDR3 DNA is TGTGCCAGCAGCCAAGCATGGGTAGATTACAATGAGCAGTTCTTC.